This is a list of T cell receptor beta chains from one sample in a study of cytomegalovirus exposure and HLA in healthy donors. Sequencing was performed with immunoSEQ multiplex PCR; in TCRdb, only in-frame clones are kept and a portion is missing. The sample yields some 80,000 clones, about 78% seen once. The sample taken for sequencing was PBMCs. The receptor set was obtained from a man aged 35-49 years in good health and CMV-seronegative. Both conserved end residues are part of each CDR3. Each record gives: D gene, V gene, J gene, clone size, CDR3 protein, CDR3 DNA. The D gene is left open where the match is weak. The listing skips clone size in some rows; elsewhere it reads once, few, many or a size class.

TRBD1	TRBV12-5	TRBJ2-2	.	CASKRTGLNTGELFF	TGTGCTAGTAAGAGGACAGGGCTAAACACCGGGGAGCTGTTTTTT
TRBD2	TRBV2	TRBJ2-1	.	CASRVPAGESYNEQFF	TGTGCCAGCAGAGTCCCCGCGGGAGAGTCCTACAATGAGCAGTTCTTC
.	TRBV19	TRBJ1-2	.	CASSSDGGFNYGYTF	TGTGCCAGTAGTAGCGACGGCGGCTTTAATTATGGCTACACCTTC
TRBD2	TRBV28	TRBJ2-1	.	CASSLLAGGLRNEQFF	TGTGCCAGCAGTCTCCTAGCGGGAGGCCTGAGGAATGAGCAGTTCTTC
.	TRBV18	TRBJ2-6	once	CASSRDSGANGLTF	TGTGCCAGCTCGCGGGACTCTGGGGCCAACGGCCTGACTTTC
TRBD2	TRBV29-1	TRBJ2-5	.	CSGGGEETQYF	TGCAGCGGCGGGGGGGAAGAGACCCAGTACTTC
TRBD1	TRBV5-1	TRBJ1-1	.	CASSSRGGQPTNTEAFF	TGCGCCAGCAGCTCTCGGGGGGGACAGCCAACTAACACTGAAGCTTTCTTT
TRBD1	TRBV5-5	TRBJ1-4	.	CASSLDRIDEKLFF	TGTGCCAGCAGTTTGGACAGGATTGATGAAAAACTGTTTTTT
.	TRBV27	TRBJ2-7	.	CASSLSFSGEQYF	TGTGCCAGCAGTTTATCGTTCAGTGGCGAGCAGTACTTC
TRBD1	TRBV7-9	TRBJ1-2	.	CASSSGTGAGGYTF	TGTGCCAGCAGCTCCGGGACAGGGGCGGGGGGCTACACCTTC
.	TRBV5-1	TRBJ2-1	.	CASSIATSSYNEQFF	TGCGCCAGCAGTATAGCGACGAGCTCCTACAATGAGCAGTTCTTC
TRBD1	TRBV7-9	TRBJ2-5	few	CASNRGQSQETQYF	TGTGCCAGCAATCGGGGACAGTCACAAGAGACCCAGTACTTC
.	TRBV9	TRBJ2-1	.	CASSVDGIGNEQFF	TGTGCCAGCAGCGTAGACGGGATTGGCAATGAGCAGTTCTTC
.	TRBV7-9	TRBJ1-5	.	CSSSLGSTSGNQPQHF	TGTTCCAGCAGCCTCGGGTCTACCTCCGGCAATCAGCCCCAGCATTTT
.	TRBV18	TRBJ2-3	.	CASSPEARAGDTQYF	TGTGCCAGCTCACCAGAGGCCCGAGCCGGAGATACGCAGTATTTT
TRBD1	TRBV19	TRBJ1-4	.	CASNRGQGNEKLFF	TGTGCCAGTAATAGAGGACAGGGGAATGAAAAACTGTTTTTT
TRBD1	TRBV5-8	TRBJ1-6	.	CASSLGTANSPLHF	TGTGCCAGCAGCTTAGGGACAGCAAATTCACCCCTCCACTTT
TRBD2	TRBV4-2	TRBJ2-7	.	CASSQGLGTSGSRQYF	TGTGCCAGCAGCCAGGGGTTGGGGACTAGCGGGAGTCGGCAGTACTTC
.	TRBV5-1	TRBJ1-1	.	CASGEGSTEAFF	TGCGCCAGCGGAGAAGGATCCACTGAAGCTTTCTTT
TRBD1	TRBV19	TRBJ1-2	.	CATERGDRGQVYGYTF	TGTGCCACCGAAAGGGGAGACAGGGGGCAGGTCTATGGCTACACCTTC
.	TRBV6-1	TRBJ2-3	.	CASSEVRGDTQYF	TGTGCCAGCAGTGAAGTTCGGGGGGATACGCAGTATTTT
TRBD2	TRBV6-1	TRBJ2-5	.	CASSALAGGPETQYF	TGTGCCAGCAGTGCACTAGCGGGAGGGCCGGAGACCCAGTACTTC
TRBD2	TRBV5-1	TRBJ2-1	few	CASSFTSGAYNEQFF	TGCGCCAGCAGCTTTACTAGCGGGGCTTACAATGAGCAGTTCTTC
.	TRBV5-1	TRBJ2-1	few	CASSLDRNNEQFF	TGCGCCAGCAGCTTGGACAGGAACAATGAGCAGTTCTTC
TRBD2	TRBV7-8	TRBJ2-3	.	CASSALTSGSADTQYF	TGTGCCAGCAGCGCACTGACTAGCGGGAGTGCAGATACGCAGTATTTT
.	TRBV2	TRBJ2-7	.	CASRSRRGGTARENPYEQYF	TGTGCCAGTCGATCAAGAAGGGGGGGTACAGCGCGGGAGAACCCGTACGAGCAGTACTTC
TRBD2	TRBV5-1	TRBJ2-7	.	CASSLKGGSTAYEQYF	TGCGCCAGCAGCCTGAAGGGAGGGTCTACTGCCTACGAGCAGTACTTC
.	TRBV4-1	TRBJ1-1	.	CASSRGQSTEAFF	TGCGCCAGCAGCAGAGGACAGTCCACTGAAGCTTTCTTT
.	TRBV6-1	TRBJ1-5	.	CASSTQGEQPQHF	TGTGCCAGCAGTACACAGGGAGAACAGCCCCAGCATTTT
.	TRBV30	TRBJ2-5	.	CAWSVLGFSETQYF	TGTGCCTGGAGTGTACTAGGATTCTCCGAGACCCAGTACTTC
TRBD1	TRBV6-5	TRBJ1-4	.	CASSRTGNEKLFF	TGTGCCAGCAGCAGGACAGGGAATGAAAAACTGTTTTTT
TRBD1	TRBV28	TRBJ1-3	once	CASLTGVDTIYF	TGTGCCAGCTTAACAGGGGTGGACACCATATATTTT
.	TRBV18	TRBJ1-1	once	CASSPRLWENTEAFF	TGTGCCAGCTCACCTCGACTATGGGAGAACACTGAAGCTTTCTTT
TRBD2	TRBV6-6	TRBJ2-1	.	CASSGKAGPPNNEQFF	TGTGCCAGCAGTGGCAAAGCGGGACCGCCGAACAATGAGCAGTTCTTC
.	TRBV6-1	TRBJ2-1	once	CASSEYSFRSYNEQFF	TGTGCCAGCAGTGAATATAGCTTTCGCTCCTACAATGAGCAGTTCTTC
TRBD2	TRBV2	TRBJ2-1	.	CAGGLAGEGNEQFF	TGTGCCGGGGGTTTAGCGGGAGAAGGAAATGAGCAGTTCTTC
TRBD2	TRBV5-1	TRBJ2-2	once	CASSSLAGEVTGELFF	TGCGCCAGCAGCTCACTAGCGGGGGAGGTCACCGGGGAGCTGTTTTTT
.	TRBV4-2	TRBJ2-2	.	CASSQDGGAGWDTGELFF	TGTGCCAGCAGCCAAGATGGGGGAGCGGGCTGGGACACCGGGGAGCTGTTTTTT
.	TRBV5-1	TRBJ1-1	.	CASSRWGENTEAFF	TGCGCCAGCAGCCGGTGGGGAGAGAACACTGAAGCTTTCTTT
.	TRBV11-2	TRBJ1-1	.	CASSLTGPARGAFF	TGTGCCAGCAGCTTAACGGGGCCAGCGAGGGGGGCTTTCTTT
TRBD2	TRBV19	TRBJ2-3	once	CASSLKSSGRAKDTQYF	TGTGCCAGTAGTTTAAAGAGCAGCGGGAGGGCCAAAGATACGCAGTATTTT
TRBD1	TRBV2	TRBJ2-7	few	CASSIDRGQREQYF	TGTGCCAGTAGTATTGACAGGGGGCAGCGCGAGCAGTACTTC
.	TRBV12-1	TRBJ1-5	.	CASSARIGGMGGNQPQHF	TGTGCCAGCAGCGCCCGGATAGGGGGAATGGGGGGCAATCAGCCCCAGCATTTT
.	TRBV19	TRBJ1-2	.	CASSIEGTWPQGYTF	TGTGCCAGTAGTATAGAGGGGACTTGGCCGCAGGGCTACACCTTC
.	TRBV5-1	TRBJ1-1	.	CASSLLQGGTEAFF	TGCGCCAGCAGCCTCTTACAGGGTGGCACTGAAGCTTTCTTT
TRBD1	TRBV2	TRBJ2-3	.	CASSVDRADTQYF	TGTGCCAGCAGCGTTGACAGGGCAGATACGCAGTATTTT
.	TRBV9	TRBJ2-3	.	CASSLRGAYTDTQYF	TGTGCCAGCAGCCTACGTGGGGCATACACAGATACGCAGTATTTT
TRBD2	TRBV10-1	TRBJ2-1	.	CASSVKASGRNNYNEQFF	TGCGCCAGCAGTGTTAAGGCTAGCGGGAGAAACAACTACAATGAGCAGTTCTTC
.	TRBV6-1	TRBJ2-1	few	CASSETLANEQFF	TGTGCCAGCAGTGAAACCCTAGCCAATGAGCAGTTCTTC
.	TRBV19	TRBJ1-4	.	CASSLFSNEKLFF	TGTGCCAGTAGTCTGTTCTCTAATGAAAAACTGTTTTTT
TRBD2	TRBV5-1	TRBJ2-1	.	CASSSGTSGNSYNEQFF	TGCGCCAGCAGCTCAGGGACTAGCGGCAACTCCTACAATGAGCAGTTCTTC
.	TRBV27	TRBJ1-2	.	CASSLDQEGMYGYTF	TGTGCCAGCAGTTTAGATCAAGAGGGAATGTATGGCTACACCTTC
TRBD1	TRBV19	TRBJ1-5	few	CASSFTGGNQPQHF	TGTGCCAGTAGTTTCACAGGGGGCAATCAGCCCCAGCATTTT
TRBD2	TRBV14	TRBJ2-7	few	CASSKSGSYRYEQYF	TGTGCCAGCAGCAAAAGCGGGAGTTACCGCTACGAGCAGTACTTC
.	TRBV6-1	TRBJ2-2	.	CASIEKLSNTGELFF	TGTGCCAGCATCGAGAAGCTCTCGAACACCGGGGAGCTGTTTTTT
.	TRBV6-1	TRBJ2-1	.	CASSQGTYNEQFF	TGTGCCAGCAGTCAGGGGACCTACAATGAGCAGTTCTTC
TRBD1	TRBV5-1	TRBJ2-1	.	CASSLDSGTGVLQQFF	TGCGCCAGCAGCTTGGACTCCGGGACAGGCGTTCTTCAGCAGTTCTTC
TRBD1	TRBV19	TRBJ1-5	.	CASWDRDQPQHF	TGTGCCAGTTGGGACAGGGATCAGCCCCAGCATTTT